This TCR beta chain was observed in a study of blood T cell repertoires in COVID-19. Study overall: T cells, B-cell-depleted T cells, or PBMCs supplied cDNA or gDNA.

V lost 7 bases and J 0 bases, leaving 15 bases between the germline ends. The CDR3 is 15 amino acids. Germline CDR1 and CDR2: SGHRS and YFSETQ. Profiling relied on immunoSEQ multiplex PCR, and the TCRdb table lists in-frame clones only, not all of them. The profile shows 200,000 to 250,000 clones, around three quarters of them singletons. The genes are TRBV5-1 and TRBJ2-3, with D possibly TRBD2 on 6 matching bases. The TCR originated in a woman between 65 and 79 years old with acute or convalescent COVID-19. Sequenced material: peripheral blood. Here the CDR3 DNA reads TGCGCCAGCCGGAGGGCCCCTACTAGCACAGATACGCAGTATTTT. It yields the protein CASRRAPTSTDTQYF.